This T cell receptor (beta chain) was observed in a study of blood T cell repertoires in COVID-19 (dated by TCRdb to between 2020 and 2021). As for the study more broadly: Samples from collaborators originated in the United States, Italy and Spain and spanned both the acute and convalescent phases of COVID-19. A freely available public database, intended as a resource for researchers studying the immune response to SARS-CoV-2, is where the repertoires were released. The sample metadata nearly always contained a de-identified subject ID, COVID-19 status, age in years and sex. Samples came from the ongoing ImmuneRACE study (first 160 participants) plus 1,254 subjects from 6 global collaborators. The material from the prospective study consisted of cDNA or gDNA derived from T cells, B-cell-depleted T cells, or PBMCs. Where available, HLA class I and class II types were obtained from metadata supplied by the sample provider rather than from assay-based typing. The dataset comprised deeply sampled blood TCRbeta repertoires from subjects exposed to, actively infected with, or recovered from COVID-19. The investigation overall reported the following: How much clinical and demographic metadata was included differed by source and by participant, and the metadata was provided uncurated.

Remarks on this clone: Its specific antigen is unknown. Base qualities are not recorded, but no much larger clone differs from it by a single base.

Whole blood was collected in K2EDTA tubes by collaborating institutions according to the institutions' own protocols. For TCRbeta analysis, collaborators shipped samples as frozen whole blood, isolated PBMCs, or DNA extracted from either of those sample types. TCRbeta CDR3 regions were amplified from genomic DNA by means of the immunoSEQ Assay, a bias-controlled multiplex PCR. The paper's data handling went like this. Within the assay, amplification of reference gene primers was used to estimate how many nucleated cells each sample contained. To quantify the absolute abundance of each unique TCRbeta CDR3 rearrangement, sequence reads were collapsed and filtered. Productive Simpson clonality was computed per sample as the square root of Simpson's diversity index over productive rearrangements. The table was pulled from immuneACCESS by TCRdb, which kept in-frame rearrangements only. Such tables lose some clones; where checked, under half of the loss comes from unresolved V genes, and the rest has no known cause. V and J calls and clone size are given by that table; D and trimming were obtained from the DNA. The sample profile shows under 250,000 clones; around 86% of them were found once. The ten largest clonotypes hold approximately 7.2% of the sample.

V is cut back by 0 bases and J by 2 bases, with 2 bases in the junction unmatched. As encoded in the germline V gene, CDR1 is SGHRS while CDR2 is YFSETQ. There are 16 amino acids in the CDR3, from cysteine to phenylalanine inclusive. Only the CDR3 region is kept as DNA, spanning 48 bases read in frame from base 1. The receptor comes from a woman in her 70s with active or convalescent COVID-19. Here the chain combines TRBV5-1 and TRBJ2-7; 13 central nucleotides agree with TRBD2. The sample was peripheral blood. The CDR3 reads CASSLVLAGGPYEQYF. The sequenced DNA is TGCGCCAGCAGCTTGGTACTAGCGGGGGGGCCCTACGAGCAGTACTTC.